The 32 T cell receptor beta chains below were found in one sample sequenced in a study of blood T cell repertoires in COVID-19. Method: immunoSEQ multiplex PCR; TCRdb's copy keeps in-frame clones and lacks some. The profile shows 140,000 to 150,000 clones, about 89% of them singletons. Sequencing was performed on peripheral blood. The receptor set was obtained from a man between 60 and 75 years old with active or convalescent COVID-19.

The chain combines TRBV27 with TRBJ2-7; 14 positions match TRBD2. CDR1 is MNHEY, CDR2 SMNVEV, per germline (reference sequence). V was clipped by 6 bases and J by 5 bases; unmatched bases: 18. CDR3 length: 19 amino acids. CDR3 in DNA: TGTGCCAGCAGCCCCCCCCGGACTAGCGGGAGGTGGAGGTATAACGAGCAGTACTTC. It translates to CASSPPRTSGRWRYNEQYF.

The chain employs TRBV6-6 and TRBJ1-1; 7 nucleotides align to TRBD1. The germline V gene has CDR1 MNHNY and CDR2 SVGAGI (reference sequence). V dropped 10 bases and J dropped 3; count of bases not matched to a gene: 11. The CDR3 runs to 14 residues. In DNA form, the CDR3 reads TGTGCCATCCGGACAGGAGGACGGTACACTGAAGCTTTCTTT. Amino acid sequence: CAIRTGGRYTEAFF.

V usage is TRBV19 and J usage is TRBJ1-5; maybe TRBD1 (6 bases). The germline V gene encodes CDR1 LNHDA and CDR2 SQIVND (reference sequence). The CDR3 is 13 residues long. Trimming stripped 6 bases from V and 7 bases from J, with 13 bases between. In nucleotides, the CDR3 is TGTGCCAGTAGAAATACAGGGAACCAGCCCCAGCATTTT. This sequence encodes CASRNTGNQPQHF.

This chain joins TRBV7-3 and TRBJ1-4, with a tentative D call TRBD1 (5 bases). CDR1 is SGHTA, CDR2 FQGTGA, per germline. CDR3 length: 19 amino acids. V lost 3 bases and J 0 bases, leaving 20 bases between the germline ends. As DNA, the CDR3 is TGTGCCAGCAGCTTGCGGACAATGGGTGTCTGGGCAACTAATGAAAAACTGTTTTTT. Encoded protein: CASSLRTMGVWATNEKLFF.

The V and J genes are TRBV7-2 and TRBJ2-1, with D perhaps matching TRBD1 (6 bases). Germline V gene sequence: CDR1 SGHTA, CDR2 FQGNSA. The CDR3 covers 15 residues. Trimming removed 4 bases at V and 4 bases at J, with 14 bases between. In DNA, the CDR3 is TGTGCCAGCAGCTCGCGGACAGCCCATTACAATGAGCAGTTCTTC. Translated, it gives CASSSRTAHYNEQFF.

The rearrangement joins TRBV2 to TRBJ2-5; D is perhaps TRBD2 (5 bases). Looked up from germline, CDR1 is SNHLY and CDR2 is FYNNEI. This CDR3 is 14 amino acids long. V gave up 7 bases and J gave up 1 base, with 13 bases separating them. In DNA form, the CDR3 reads TGTGCCAGCACTCCCTCCGGGATCCAAGAGACCCAGTACTTC. It translates to CASTPSGIQETQYF.

As concerns this clone: Different DNA sequences within this sample yield the same CDR3. The rearrangement uses TRBV5-1 and TRBJ1-2; no definite D call. Germline-derived CDR1 and CDR2 are SGHRS and YFSETQ. The CDR3 consists of 13 residues. V lost 2 bases, J lost 8 bases, and 13 bases lay in between. The chain's CDR3 is CASSLKTGGGYTF. In DNA form, the CDR3 reads TGCGCCAGCAGCTTAAAGACGGGAGGGGGCTACACCTTC.

The chain recombines TRBV14 with TRBJ2-5; the match to TRBD1 covers 7 bases. The CDR3 extends over 16 amino acids. Germline V gene lookup returns CDR1 SGHDN and CDR2 FVKESK. J gave up 4 bases and V 2 bases, and 10 bases lay outside the gene matches. CDR3 loop: CASSQRSPGGRETQYF. DNA of the CDR3: TGTGCCAGCAGCCAACGTTCCCCAGGGGGACGAGAGACCCAGTACTTC.

This clone was detected only once. The chain has TRBV12-3 or TRBV12-4 and TRBJ1-5; D is undetermined. This CDR3 has 13 residues. Trimming left V 1 base short and J 5 bases short, with 6 bases between. CDR3 sequence: CASSLGSDQPQHF. CDR3 nucleotide sequence: TGTGCCAGCAGTTTAGGTTCTGATCAGCCCCAGCATTTT.

This chain links TRBV28 with TRBJ2-3; 7 bases fit TRBD1. After removal of 6 bases from V and 5 bases from J, the junction contained 14 bases not matched to a gene. The CDR3 covers 16 residues. CDR1 MDHEN and CDR2 SYDVKM come from the germline V gene. CDR3 region: CASSPRKGTGEDTQYF. CDR3 coding DNA: TGTGCCAGCAGCCCCCGAAAAGGTACAGGGGAAGATACGCAGTATTTT.

J is TRBJ2-2 and V is TRBV24-1; TRBD1 matches at 7 bases. Germline V lookup: CDR1 KGHDR, CDR2 SFDVKD. This CDR3 region has 15 residues. Losses at the gene ends were 6 bases for V and 8 bases for J; bases not matched to a gene: 11. The CDR3 DNA reads as TGTGCCACCAGTATCCACCGACAGGGCGGGGGGGAGCTGTTTTTT. Translated, it gives CATSIHRQGGGELFF.

The chain recombines TRBV6-5 with TRBJ2-7, with TRBD1 as a possible D gene (7 bases). V lost 4 bases and J lost 5, with 15 bases in between. The germline V gene encodes CDR1 MNHEY and CDR2 SVGAGI. The CDR3 extends over 14 amino acids. CDR3: CASSSQGGVHEQYF. CDR3 DNA: TGTGCCAGCAGTTCTCAGGGGGGTGTACACGAGCAGTACTTC.

This sequence joins TRBV7-9 and TRBJ2-5; TRBD2 aligns across 7 bases. Unmatched junction bases numbered 6, after V lost 5 bases and J lost 0 bases. The CDR3 consists of 15 residues. Germline V lookup: CDR1 SEHNR, CDR2 FQNEAQ (reference sequence). CDR3 sequence (DNA): TGTGCCAGCAGCCGGGGGGACGGTGACCAAGAGACCCAGTACTTC. It encodes CASSRGDGDQETQYF.

The rearrangement joins TRBV20-1 to TRBJ2-3; D ambiguous. The ends were cut back, 4 bases at V and 7 bases at J, with 6 bases in the middle. This CDR3 has 10 amino acids. Germline CDR1 is DFQATT and CDR2 is SNEGSKA (reference sequence). The DNA for the CDR3 is TGCAGTGCTACCATCAATACGCAGTATTTT. It is translated as CSATINTQYF.

The chain links TRBV5-8 to TRBJ2-2; 8 positions agree with TRBD1. V was pared by 4 bases and J by 1 base, with 3 bases of the junction left unmatched. There are 15 residues in the CDR3. Germline CDR1 SGHTS, CDR2 YDEGEE. CDR3 in amino acids: CASSHGTGNTGELFF. The CDR3 nucleotides are TGTGCCAGCAGCCACGGGACAGGGAACACCGGGGAGCTGTTTTTT. The full variable domain, completed using reference TRBV5-8 and TRBJ2-2, is EAGVTQSPTHLIKTRGQQATLRCSPISGHTSVYWYQQALGLGLQFLLWYDEGEERNRGNFPPRFSGRQFPNYSSELNVNALELEDSALYLCASSHGTGNTGELFFGEGSRLTVL.

The V gene is TRBV5-1, the J gene TRBJ2-1; 10 bases are shared with TRBD2. V lost 3 bases to trimming and J lost 5 bases; unmatched junction nucleotides: 8. CDR3 length: 16 amino acids. Germline CDR1 and CDR2: SGHRS and YFSETQ. CDR3 loop: CASSSSAGGNNNEQFF. CDR3 DNA sequence: TGCGCCAGCAGCTCCTCAGCGGGAGGGAACAACAATGAGCAGTTCTTC.

V and J are TRBV25-1 and TRBJ1-1, with D possibly being TRBD1 (6 bases). The CDR3 runs to 16 residues. Trimming cost V 4 bases and J 3 bases, with 18 bases left between them. Germline CDR1 MGHDK, CDR2 SYGVNS. The DNA of the CDR3 is TGTGCCAGCAGTGGAGCCTACAGGGTCGGGGACACTGAAGCTTTCTTT. Translating it yields CASSGAYRVGDTEAFF. Drawing the rest from reference TRBV25-1 and TRBJ1-1, the complete variable domain is EADIYQTPRYLVIGTGKKITLECSQTMGHDKMYWYQQDPGMELHLIHYSYGVNSTEKGDLSSESTVSRIRTEHFPLTLESARPSHTSQYLCASSGAYRVGDTEAFFGQGTRLTVV.

The V call is TRBV28, the J call TRBJ1-3; a weak D match, TRBD1 (6 bases). Germline V gene sequence: CDR1 MDHEN, CDR2 SYDVKM. CDR3 length: 13 amino acids. Trimming shortened V by 8 bases and J by 5 bases, and 13 bases separated the two germline ends. DNA of the CDR3: TGTGCCAGCGGGGAGGGGGTGCGAAACACCATATATTTT. This sequence encodes CASGEGVRNTIYF.

This chain links TRBV7-2 with TRBJ1-3; possibly TRBD1 for D (5 bases). From germline, CDR1 is SGHTA and CDR2 FQGNSA. Trimming took 1 base from V and 1 from J, leaving 8 bases between them. The CDR3 has 15 residues. The CDR3 protein is CASSLGRGSGNTIYF. DNA for the CDR3: TGTGCCAGCAGCTTAGGTCGGGGGTCTGGAAACACCATATATTTT.

The chain employs TRBV9 and TRBJ2-2; no definite D call. This CDR3 has 13 amino acids. Per germline, CDR1 SGDLS and CDR2 YYNGEE. The germline V and J ends were trimmed by 0 bases and 7 bases, with 7 bases remaining between them. The CDR3, as DNA: TGTGCCAGCAGCGTAGCTGCGGTCGGGGAGCTGTTTTTT. Protein product: CASSVAAVGELFF.

This clone was seen once. V usage is TRBV28 and J usage is TRBJ1-4; a weak D match, TRBD1 (6 bases). The length of the CDR3 is 13 residues. V was trimmed by 7 bases and J by 5 bases, leaving 11 bases between them. Germline V CDR1 and CDR2: MDHEN, SYDVKM. CDR3 nucleotide sequence: TGTGCCAGCATAGACAGGAGGAATGAAAAACTGTTTTTT. The encoded protein is CASIDRRNEKLFF. The full variable domain, in which reference TRBV28 and TRBJ1-4 provide the parts outside the CDR3, is DVKVTQSSRYLVKRTGEKVFLECVQDMDHENMFWYRQDPGLGLRLIYFSYDVKMKEKGDIPEGYSVSREKKERFSLILESASTNQTSMYLCASIDRRNEKLFFGSGTQLSVL.

J is TRBJ2-5 and V is TRBV19; the D gene is possibly TRBD2 (5 bases). In germline, CDR1 is LNHDA, CDR2 SQIVND (reference sequence). CDR3 length equals 15 residues. V was trimmed by 2 bases and J by 5 bases, leaving 15 bases between them. The DNA of the CDR3 is TGTGCCAGTAGTATAATCCCCGGGGTCGGGGAGACCCAGTACTTC. It codes for CASSIIPGVGETQYF.

In this sample, this clone turned up once. The chain recombines TRBV7-9 with TRBJ1-2, with 8 bases identical to TRBD1. Unmatched junction bases numbered 8, after V lost 5 bases and J lost 6 bases. The CDR3 contains 14 residues. Germline V lookup: CDR1 SEHNR, CDR2 FQNEAQ (reference sequence). CDR3 sequence reads: CASSIQGASDGYTF. The DNA of the CDR3 is TGTGCCAGCAGCATCCAGGGGGCGTCCGATGGCTACACCTTC.

The genes are TRBV6-5 and TRBJ2-5, with D perhaps matching TRBD1 (5 bases). CDR3 length equals 14 residues. Germline lookup yields CDR1 MNHEY and CDR2 SVGAGI. V lost 6 bases and J lost 2, with 13 bases in between. CDR3 sequence: CASSRQSLQETQYF. In nucleotides, the CDR3 is TGTGCCAGCAGCCGACAGTCTCTTCAAGAGACCCAGTACTTC.

V usage is TRBV5-1 and J usage is TRBJ1-4, with 7 bases fitting TRBD1. The ends lost 4 bases at V and 0 bases at J; junction bases unmatched: 6. The germline CDR1 and CDR2 sequences are SGHRS and YFSETQ. This CDR3 comprises 16 residues. The CDR3 nucleotides are TGCGCCAGCAGCCCCGAGGGGACAGCAACTAATGAAAAACTGTTTTTT. This gives the protein CASSPEGTATNEKLFF.

This chain connects TRBV2 to TRBJ2-5; possible D gene TRBD2, 6 bases. Germline V gives CDR1 SNHLY, CDR2 FYNNEI. CDR3 length: 15 residues. Trimming pared 3 bases from V and 4 bases from J, leaving 15 bases between. As DNA, the CDR3 is TGTGCCAGCAGTGATCGGGCGGGAAGGGGAGAGACCCAGTACTTC. Residues: CASSDRAGRGETQYF.

The chain uses TRBV23-1 and TRBJ1-6, with D possibly TRBD1 on 6 matching bases. TRBV23-1 is an open reading frame, and its role is uncertain. V dropped 2 bases and J dropped 8 bases, with 22 bases sitting between them. The CDR3 extends over 18 amino acids. The CDR3 bases are TGCGCCAGCAGTCAAACCCTAGGCGACAGGAGGATCCATTCACCCCTCCACTTT. Protein sequence: CASSQTLGDRRIHSPLHF.

The chain combines TRBV6-6 with TRBJ1-1; 7 positions match TRBD1. J was trimmed by 11 bases and V by 5 bases; bases with no gene match: 23. This CDR3 spans 17 amino acids. From germline, CDR1 is MNHNY and CDR2 SVGAGI (reference sequence). The CDR3 nucleotides read TGTGCCAGCAGTCCTCTAAATACAGGGGCGACCCCATTGGGGGCTTTCTTT. This codes for CASSPLNTGATPLGAFF.

This chain joins TRBV19 and TRBJ1-2; 10 nucleotides match TRBD1. CDR3 size: 14 residues. CDR1 is LNHDA and CDR2 is SQIVND in the germline V gene (reference sequence). J lost 7 bases, V lost 7 bases, and 9 bases had no gene match. CDR3 in DNA: TGTGCCAGTACCTTCGGGACAGGGGATACTGGCTACACCTTC. It is translated as CASTFGTGDTGYTF.

This chain connects TRBV7-9 to TRBJ2-1, with D perhaps TRBD2 (5 bases). Trimming stripped 10 bases from V and 2 bases from J, with 15 bases between. This CDR3 spans 14 amino acids. The germline CDR1 and CDR2 sequences are SEHNR and FQNEAQ (reference sequence). The CDR3 region has the DNA TGTGCCACGCAAGAGCGGCAGGCCTACAATGAGCAGTTCTTC. Translating it yields CATQERQAYNEQFF.

The gene calls are TRBV7-2 and TRBJ1-1, with D unclear. The V gene lost 5 bases and the J gene lost 5 bases, with 24 bases spanning the gap. From germline, CDR1 is SGHTA and CDR2 FQGNSA. The CDR3 sequence is 17 residues long. The CDR3 protein is CASSVVGVLTRSTEAFF. CDR3 nucleotides: TGTGCCAGCAGCGTGGTGGGAGTGCTGACCCGAAGTACTGAAGCTTTCTTT.

This rearrangement joins TRBV7-9 to TRBJ2-3; no reliable D call. The V and J ends lost 3 bases and 2 bases respectively, with 15 bases between them. This CDR3 is 16 amino acids long. Germline-derived CDR1 and CDR2 are SEHNR and FQNEAQ (reference sequence). The CDR3, as DNA: TGTGCCAGCAGCTTTGATTACTATTCTAACACAGATACGCAGTATTTT. This translates into CASSFDYYSNTDTQYF.